These T cell receptor beta chains were read from a single sample in a study of regulatory T cells. The protocol was immunoSEQ multiplex PCR, while the TCRdb copy is restricted to in-frame clones and leaves out a portion. The data hold about 35,000 clones, with about 89% observed a single time. The sample taken for sequencing was conventional CD4+ T cells sorted from blood. The receptors derive from a person aged 18 to 30 with CD3G deficiency. The CDR3 runs from the conserved cysteine through the conserved F or W. The order of the fields is D gene, V gene, clone size, J gene, CDR3 protein, CDR3 DNA. A D gene is named only where the DNA matches it firmly. Not all rows give a size; the values are once, few, many and, for expanded clones, a class.

D: -
V: TRBV18
size: -
J: TRBJ1-1
CDR3: CASSPQGGTEAFF
DNA: TGTGCCAGCTCACCGCAGGGAGGTACTGAAGCTTTCTTT

D: -
V: TRBV5-1
size: few
J: TRBJ2-7
CDR3: CASSLGHSYEQYF
DNA: TGCGCCAGCAGCTTGGGACATTCCTACGAGCAGTACTTC

D: -
V: TRBV5-1
size: -
J: TRBJ2-7
CDR3: CASSLEAGGASYEQYF
DNA: TGCGCCAGCAGCTTGGAAGCCGGCGGGGCCTCCTACGAGCAGTACTTC

D: TRBD2
V: TRBV6-1
size: once
J: TRBJ2-7
CDR3: CASSGWTSGIYEQYF
DNA: TGTGCCAGCAGTGGGTGGACTAGCGGGATATACGAGCAGTACTTC

D: -
V: TRBV7-9
size: -
J: TRBJ1-1
CDR3: CASSLGSSKAFF
DNA: TGTGCCAGCAGCTTAGGCTCTTCCAAAGCTTTCTTT

D: TRBD1
V: TRBV19
size: -
J: TRBJ2-2
CDR3: CASSPGTVNTGELFF
DNA: TGTGCCAGTAGTCCGGGGACAGTCAACACCGGGGAGCTGTTTTTT

D: -
V: TRBV5-1
size: -
J: TRBJ1-1
CDR3: CASSFQGNTEAFF
DNA: TGCGCCAGCAGCTTCCAGGGCAACACTGAAGCTTTCTTT

D: -
V: TRBV6-5
size: -
J: TRBJ1-1
CDR3: CASSRGLKAFF
DNA: TGTGCCAGCAGTCGGGGCTTGAAAGCTTTCTTT

D: -
V: TRBV6-1
size: -
J: TRBJ1-2
CDR3: CASRGPNYGYTF
DNA: TGTGCCAGCAGGGGCCCCAACTATGGCTACACCTTC

D: -
V: TRBV6-6
size: -
J: TRBJ2-7
CDR3: CASSYGGIHEQYF
DNA: TGTGCCAGCAGTTACGGGGGGATCCACGAGCAGTACTTC

D: -
V: TRBV6-1
size: -
J: TRBJ2-7
CDR3: CASSEAHGYEQYF
DNA: TGTGCCAGCAGTGAAGCCCACGGATACGAGCAGTACTTC

D: TRBD1
V: TRBV28
size: few
J: TRBJ2-7
CDR3: CASSPLTGGGGLLYEQYF
DNA: TGTGCCAGCAGTCCCCTGACAGGGGGAGGCGGCTTACTCTACGAGCAGTACTTC

D: -
V: TRBV5-1
size: once
J: TRBJ1-2
CDR3: CASSLNTGYGYTF
DNA: TGCGCCAGCAGCTTGAATACGGGATATGGCTACACCTTC

D: -
V: TRBV28
size: -
J: TRBJ2-1
CDR3: CASSPRGANNEQFF
DNA: TGTGCCAGCAGTCCCCGGGGGGCCAACAATGAGCAGTTCTTC

D: -
V: TRBV5-1
size: -
J: TRBJ2-1
CDR3: CASRMDTWSYNEQFF
DNA: TGCGCCAGCAGGATGGACACGTGGTCCTACAATGAGCAGTTCTTC

D: TRBD2
V: TRBV7-8
size: -
J: TRBJ2-7
CDR3: CASSLLAGGSYEQYF
DNA: TGTGCCAGCAGCCTTCTGGCGGGGGGTTCCTACGAGCAGTACTTC

D: -
V: TRBV28
size: -
J: TRBJ2-1
CDR3: CASRLSSYNEQFF
DNA: TGTGCCAGCAGACTTAGCTCCTACAATGAGCAGTTCTTC

D: -
V: TRBV7-8
size: -
J: TRBJ2-2
CDR3: CASSFGANTGELFF
DNA: TGTGCCAGCAGCTTCGGGGCGAACACCGGGGAGCTGTTTTTT

D: -
V: TRBV7-9
size: -
J: TRBJ2-2
CDR3: CASSTGQMNTGELFF
DNA: TGTGCCAGCTCCACTGGACAGATGAACACCGGGGAGCTGTTTTTT

D: TRBD1
V: TRBV5-1
size: -
J: TRBJ1-2
CDR3: CASSLGQGQGYTF
DNA: TGCGCCAGCAGCTTGGGACAGGGGCAAGGCTACACCTTC

D: -
V: TRBV19
size: -
J: TRBJ1-6
CDR3: CASSHAGGLNAPLHF
DNA: TGTGCCAGTAGCCACGCAGGCGGCCTTAATGCACCCCTCCACTTT

D: TRBD2
V: TRBV28
size: -
J: TRBJ2-7
CDR3: CASSSSGTSGRYEQYF
DNA: TGTGCCAGCAGTTCGTCCGGGACTAGCGGGCGTTACGAGCAGTACTTC

D: -
V: TRBV7-9
size: -
J: TRBJ2-5
CDR3: CASSLEMETQYF
DNA: TGTGCCAGCAGCTTAGAGATGGAGACCCAGTACTTC

D: -
V: TRBV6-5
size: -
J: TRBJ1-1
CDR3: CASSYSRFTEAFF
DNA: TGTGCCAGCAGTTACTCGAGATTCACTGAAGCTTTCTTT

D: -
V: TRBV18
size: -
J: TRBJ2-4
CDR3: CASSAGGFRSIQYF
DNA: TGTGCCAGCTCAGCCGGGGGTTTTCGGAGCATTCAGTACTTC

D: -
V: TRBV11-2
size: few
J: TRBJ2-1
CDR3: CASSSRGEQFF
DNA: TGTGCCAGCAGCTCGAGGGGTGAGCAGTTCTTC

D: TRBD1
V: TRBV29-1
size: -
J: TRBJ2-3
CDR3: CSVSWDSSTDTQYF
DNA: TGCAGCGTTTCTTGGGACAGTAGCACAGATACGCAGTATTTT

D: -
V: TRBV4-1
size: -
J: TRBJ2-2
CDR3: CASSPATTNTGELFF
DNA: TGCGCCAGCAGCCCTGCGACTACGAACACCGGGGAGCTGTTTTTT

D: -
V: TRBV9
size: -
J: TRBJ2-1
CDR3: CASSVGQGPYNEQFF
DNA: TGTGCCAGCAGCGTAGGCCAGGGCCCCTACAATGAGCAGTTCTTC

D: -
V: TRBV18
size: -
J: TRBJ2-7
CDR3: CASSSTETHEQYF
DNA: TGTGCCAGCTCATCGACAGAAACCCACGAGCAGTACTTC

D: -
V: TRBV18
size: -
J: TRBJ2-7
CDR3: CASSPQQGNEQYF
DNA: TGTGCCAGCTCACCCCAGCAGGGCAACGAGCAGTACTTC

D: -
V: TRBV27
size: -
J: TRBJ2-3
CDR3: CASRGATDTQYF
DNA: TGTGCCAGCCGCGGGGCCACAGATACGCAGTATTTT

D: -
V: TRBV18
size: -
J: TRBJ1-4
CDR3: CASSPQPSEKLFF
DNA: TGTGCCAGCTCACCACAACCGTCCGAAAAACTGTTTTTT

D: -
V: TRBV20-1
size: -
J: TRBJ2-1
CDR3: CSARPHNEQFF
DNA: TGCAGTGCTAGACCCCACAATGAGCAGTTCTTC

D: -
V: TRBV28
size: -
J: TRBJ1-2
CDR3: CASSGRRRRGYTF
DNA: TGTGCCAGCAGCGGGCGGCGGCGGAGAGGCTACACCTTC

D: -
V: TRBV19
size: -
J: TRBJ2-3
CDR3: CASSPRSNADTQYF
DNA: TGTGCCAGTAGTCCCCGTTCCAACGCAGATACGCAGTATTTT

D: TRBD1
V: TRBV5-1
size: -
J: TRBJ2-7
CDR3: CASSLAPGQGGEQYF
DNA: TGCGCCAGCAGCTTGGCCCCGGGACAGGGGGGCGAGCAGTACTTC

D: -
V: TRBV6-1
size: -
J: TRBJ2-1
CDR3: CATTNSYNEQFF
DNA: TGTGCCACCACTAACAGCTACAATGAGCAGTTCTTC

D: TRBD1
V: TRBV30
size: -
J: TRBJ2-3
CDR3: CAWSSGQPTDTQYF
DNA: TGTGCCTGGAGTTCGGGACAGCCGACAGATACGCAGTATTTT

D: TRBD1
V: TRBV6-1
size: -
J: TRBJ2-7
CDR3: CASSARQGRYEQYF
DNA: TGTGCCAGCAGTGCCCGACAGGGGAGGTACGAGCAGTACTTC

D: TRBD1
V: TRBV18
size: -
J: TRBJ2-1
CDR3: CASSPPGAGGWEQFF
DNA: TGTGCCAGCTCACCACCAGGAGCAGGGGGCTGGGAGCAGTTCTTC

D: -
V: TRBV6-1
size: once
J: TRBJ2-7
CDR3: CASSQADTPSYEQYF
DNA: TGTGCCAGCTCCCAAGCGGACACTCCTTCCTACGAGCAGTACTTC

D: -
V: TRBV5-1
size: few
J: TRBJ2-6
CDR3: CASRDVGANVLTF
DNA: TGCGCCAGCAGGGATGTGGGGGCCAACGTCCTGACTTTC

D: -
V: TRBV6-1
size: few
J: TRBJ2-7
CDR3: CASSWDFRYEQYF
DNA: TGTGCCAGCAGTTGGGACTTCCGCTACGAGCAGTACTTC

D: TRBD1
V: TRBV5-1
size: -
J: TRBJ2-1
CDR3: CASSPGTGREQFF
DNA: TGCGCCAGCAGCCCGGGGACAGGCAGAGAGCAGTTCTTC

D: TRBD1
V: TRBV28
size: -
J: TRBJ2-4
CDR3: CASSPADRGHNIQYF
DNA: TGTGCCAGCAGTCCTGCGGACAGGGGGCATAACATTCAGTACTTC

D: TRBD1
V: TRBV6-1
size: -
J: TRBJ2-7
CDR3: CASSTQGATYEQYF
DNA: TGTGCCAGCAGTACACAGGGGGCGACCTACGAGCAGTACTTC

D: -
V: TRBV12-2
size: -
J: TRBJ1-1
CDR3: CASRLALPEGPEAFF
DNA: TGTGCAAGTCGCTTAGCGCTTCCGGAAGGACCTGAAGCTTTCTTT

D: TRBD2
V: TRBV28
size: -
J: TRBJ2-3
CDR3: CASSDSSGSKTDTQYF
DNA: TGTGCCAGCAGTGACTCCAGCGGGAGTAAGACAGATACGCAGTATTTT

D: -
V: TRBV28
size: -
J: TRBJ2-1
CDR3: CASRRRGSRNEQFF
DNA: TGTGCCAGCAGACGACGGGGCTCTCGGAATGAGCAGTTCTTC

D: -
V: TRBV19
size: -
J: TRBJ2-1
CDR3: CASSPSGTGTYNEQFF
DNA: TGTGCCAGTAGTCCCTCCGGGACGGGGACTTACAATGAGCAGTTCTTC

D: TRBD1
V: TRBV9
size: -
J: TRBJ2-4
CDR3: CASSPRGTGGASKNIQYF
DNA: TGTGCCAGCAGCCCTCGGGGGACAGGGGGCGCATCCAAAAACATTCAGTACTTC

D: -
V: TRBV6-6
size: -
J: TRBJ2-3
CDR3: CASSSFNTQYF
DNA: TGTGCCAGCAGCTCTTTTAATACGCAGTATTTT